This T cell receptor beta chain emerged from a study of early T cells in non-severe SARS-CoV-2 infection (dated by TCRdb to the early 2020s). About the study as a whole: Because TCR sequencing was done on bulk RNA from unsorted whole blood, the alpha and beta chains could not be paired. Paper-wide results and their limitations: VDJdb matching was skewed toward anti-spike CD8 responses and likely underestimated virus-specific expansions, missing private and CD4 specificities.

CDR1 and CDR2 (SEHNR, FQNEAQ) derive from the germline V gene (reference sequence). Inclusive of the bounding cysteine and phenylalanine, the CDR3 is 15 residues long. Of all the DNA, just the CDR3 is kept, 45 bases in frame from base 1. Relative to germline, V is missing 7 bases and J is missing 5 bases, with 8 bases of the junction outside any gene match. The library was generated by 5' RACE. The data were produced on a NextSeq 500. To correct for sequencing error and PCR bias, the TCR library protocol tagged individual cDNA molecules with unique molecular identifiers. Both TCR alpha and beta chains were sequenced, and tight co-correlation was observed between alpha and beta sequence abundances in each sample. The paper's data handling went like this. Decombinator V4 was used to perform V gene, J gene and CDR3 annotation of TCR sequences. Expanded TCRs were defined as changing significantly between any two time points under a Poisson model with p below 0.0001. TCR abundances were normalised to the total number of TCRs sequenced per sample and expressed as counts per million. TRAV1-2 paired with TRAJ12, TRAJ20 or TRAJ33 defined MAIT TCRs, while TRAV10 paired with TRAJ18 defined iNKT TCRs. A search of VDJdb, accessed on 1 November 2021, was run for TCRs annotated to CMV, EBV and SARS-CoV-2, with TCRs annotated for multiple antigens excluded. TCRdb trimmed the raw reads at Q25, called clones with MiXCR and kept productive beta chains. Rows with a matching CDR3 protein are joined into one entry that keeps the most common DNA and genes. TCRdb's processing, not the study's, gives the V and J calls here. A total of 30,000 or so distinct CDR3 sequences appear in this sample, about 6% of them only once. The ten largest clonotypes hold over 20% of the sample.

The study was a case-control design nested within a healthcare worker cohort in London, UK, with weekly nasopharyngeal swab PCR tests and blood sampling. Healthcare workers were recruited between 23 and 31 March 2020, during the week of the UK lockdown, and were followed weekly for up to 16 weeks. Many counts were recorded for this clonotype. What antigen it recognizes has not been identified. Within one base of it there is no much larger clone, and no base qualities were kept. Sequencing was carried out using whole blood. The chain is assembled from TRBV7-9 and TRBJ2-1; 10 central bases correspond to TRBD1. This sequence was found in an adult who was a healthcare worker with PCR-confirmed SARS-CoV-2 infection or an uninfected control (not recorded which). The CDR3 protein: CASTGGTGVNNEQFF. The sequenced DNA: TGTGCCAGCACTGGGGGGACAGGGGTAAACAATGAGCAGTTCTTC.